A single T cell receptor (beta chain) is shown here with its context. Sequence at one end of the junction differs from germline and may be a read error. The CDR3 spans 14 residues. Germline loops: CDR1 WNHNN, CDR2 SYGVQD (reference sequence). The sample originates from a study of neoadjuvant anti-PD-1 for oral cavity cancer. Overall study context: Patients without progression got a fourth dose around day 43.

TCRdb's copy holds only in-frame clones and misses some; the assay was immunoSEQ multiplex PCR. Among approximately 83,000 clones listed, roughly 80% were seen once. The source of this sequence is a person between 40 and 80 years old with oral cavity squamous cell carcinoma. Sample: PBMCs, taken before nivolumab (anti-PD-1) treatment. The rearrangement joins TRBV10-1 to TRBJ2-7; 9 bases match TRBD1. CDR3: CASSESKSETGGDF. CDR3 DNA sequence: TGCGCCAGCAGTGAGTCAAAAAGTGAGACAGGGGGAGACTTC.